Listed here are 21 T cell receptor beta chains from one sample, sequenced in a study of cytomegalovirus exposure and HLA in healthy donors (dated by TCRdb to the late 2010s). Receptors were amplified or captured by the immunoSEQ multiplex PCR assay. A mixture of 60 forward primers for TCR Vbeta segments and 13 reverse primers for TCR Jbeta segments was used in the multiplex PCR. In TCRdb, the immuneACCESS table is reduced to in-frame sequences with V and J assigned. These tables do not hold every clone; where another copy was compared, an unresolved V gene accounts for under half, and the others remain unexplained. Here the sample has 43,000 or so clones; approximately 77% occur a single time. The ten top clones hold more than 1.3% of the sample. The specimen sequenced was PBMCs. These receptor sequences come from a man aged 25 to 40 in good health and CMV-seronegative.

V usage is TRBV5-4 and J usage is TRBJ2-1; TRBD1 matches 10 bases. The CDR3 is 17 amino acids. With 0 bases clipped from V and 5 bases from J, the junction kept 8 bases outside the gene matches. Germline V gene sequence: CDR1 SGHNT, CDR2 YYREEE (reference sequence). The DNA of the CDR3 is TGTGCCAGCAGCTTGGCCGTTGACAGGGGGCCCCACAATGAGCAGTTCTTC. Protein: CASSLAVDRGPHNEQFF. Full variable domain (outside the CDR3, taken from reference TRBV5-4 and TRBJ2-1): ETGVTQSPTHLIKTRGQQVTLRCSSQSGHNTVSWYQQALGQGPQFIFQYYREEENGRGNFPPRFSGLQFPNYSSELNVNALELDDSALYLCASSLAVDRGPHNEQFFGPGTRLTVL.

The CDR3 region has the DNA TGTGCCAGCAGTTTACAGCGGAGCTCTGGGGCCAACGTCCTGACTTTC. This translates into CASSLQRSSGANVLTF. The chain employs TRBV28 and TRBJ2-6; D perhaps matches TRBD2 (5 bases). V lost 2 bases and J lost 0, with 8 bases in between. The CDR3 has 16 residues. Germline V gives CDR1 MDHEN, CDR2 SYDVKM. The full variable domain, with the rest looked up from reference TRBV28 and TRBJ2-6, is DVKVTQSSRYLVKRTGEKVFLECVQDMDHENMFWYRQDPGLGLRLIYFSYDVKMKEKGDIPEGYSVSREKKERFSLILESASTNQTSMYLCASSLQRSSGANVLTFGAGSRLTVL.

This chain links TRBV5-1 with TRBJ1-1, with 10 bases fitting TRBD1. After removal of 7 bases from V and 7 bases from J, the junction contained 10 bases not matched to a gene. In germline, CDR1 is SGHRS, CDR2 YFSETQ. This CDR3 comprises 14 residues. CDR3 in DNA: TGCGCCAGCCGACCCGGGACAGGGGTTGTTGAAGCTTTCTTT. Translation: CASRPGTGVVEAFF.

The V call is TRBV4-1, the J call TRBJ1-4; 7 nucleotides match TRBD1. J gave up 4 bases and V 0 bases, and 8 bases lay outside the gene matches. Germline CDR1 MGHRA, CDR2 YSYEKL. The CDR3 consists of 17 residues. For the CDR3, the DNA is TGCGCCAGCAGCCAAGAGGTACCGGGACAGTATAATGAAAAACTGTTTTTT. Protein sequence: CASSQEVPGQYNEKLFF.

This clone was found a few times. J is TRBJ2-1 and V is TRBV30; TRBD2 agrees at 9 bases. This CDR3 has 16 residues. Germline V gene sequence: CDR1 GTSNPN, CDR2 SVGIG (reference sequence). The junction had 6 bases not matched to a gene; V was cut back by 2 bases and J by 1 base. The CDR3 here is CAWSLAGLTSYNEQFF. The CDR3, as DNA: TGTGCCTGGAGTCTAGCGGGGCTGACTTCCTACAATGAGCAGTTCTTC.

V gene TRBV6-6 combines with J gene TRBJ1-1; D is perhaps TRBD1 (5 bases). This CDR3 has 13 amino acids. The germline V and J ends were trimmed by 3 bases and 3 bases, with 8 bases remaining between them. Germline values: CDR1 MNHNY, CDR2 SVGAGI (reference sequence). The CDR3 here is CASSYRGYTEAFF. The CDR3, as DNA: TGTGCCAGCAGTTATAGGGGCTACACTGAAGCTTTCTTT.

The genes are TRBV6-6 and TRBJ2-3; no firm D call. There are 12 residues in the CDR3. CDR1 is MNHNY, CDR2 SVGAGI, per germline (reference sequence). Trimming pared 8 bases from V and 6 bases from J, leaving 12 bases between. The CDR3 nucleotides are TGTGCCAGCTTGATGAGATGGGATACGCAGTATTTT. Protein product: CASLMRWDTQYF.

V is TRBV11-2 and J is TRBJ2-3; TRBD2 agrees at 8 bases. This CDR3 comprises 16 residues. The germline gives CDR1 SGHAT, CDR2 FQNNGV. The J segment lost 1 base and the V segment lost 2 bases, leaving 5 bases of the junction unmatched. DNA of the CDR3: TGTGCCAGCAGCTTATTTAGGCGGGAGGGCACAGATACGCAGTATTTT. Translating it yields CASSLFRREGTDTQYF.

The chain uses TRBV5-1 and TRBJ2-2; TRBD2 agrees at 10 bases. This CDR3 has 18 amino acids. Germline loops: CDR1 SGHRS, CDR2 YFSETQ. The trim removed 3 bases at V and 6 bases at J, leaving 14 bases unmatched. CDR3 in DNA: TGCGCCAGCAGCTCCCTGTCTAGCGGGAGTAGTCGGGCCGGGGAGCTGTTTTTT. This encodes CASSSLSSGSSRAGELFF.

The V gene is TRBV5-6, the J gene TRBJ2-2, with D maybe TRBD2 (6 bases). The CDR3 has 14 residues. Trimming stripped 4 bases from V and 1 base from J, with 8 bases between. CDR1 is SGHDT, CDR2 YYEEEE, per germline. In DNA form, the CDR3 reads TGTGCCAGCAGCCCGACTAGGAACACCGGGGAGCTGTTTTTT. Protein: CASSPTRNTGELFF.

This chain connects TRBV11-2 to TRBJ1-5; TRBD1 aligns across 8 bases. Trimming removed 1 base from V and 6 bases from J; junction bases left unmatched: 2. CDR1 SGHAT and CDR2 FQNNGV come from the germline V gene. The CDR3 is made up of 14 amino acids. The CDR3 is CASSLGQGTQPQHF. The CDR3 region has the DNA TGTGCCAGCAGCTTAGGACAGGGGACTCAGCCCCAGCATTTT.

The chain carries TRBV10-2 and TRBJ1-3; D is uncertain. The V and J ends lost 5 bases and 0 bases respectively, with 8 bases between them. The CDR3 length is 14 residues. Germline CDR1 WSHSY, CDR2 SAAADI. DNA for the CDR3: TGCGCCAGCAGTAGATACAACTCTGGAAACACCATATATTTT. Translation gives CASSRYNSGNTIYF.

The rearrangement uses TRBV28 and TRBJ1-3; D is uncertain. Germline assignment: CDR1 MDHEN and CDR2 SYDVKM. With 11 bases removed from V and 2 bases from J, the gap between germline ends came to 28 bases. CDR3 length: 18 residues. Here the CDR3 DNA reads TGTGCCGGCACCCTCCCCCCGGGGAACAGCTGGGCTGGAAACACCATATATTTT. The encoded protein is CAGTLPPGNSWAGNTIYF.

This sequence joins TRBV12-5 and TRBJ1-4; 9 nucleotides agree with TRBD1. This CDR3 region has 14 residues. J was trimmed by 7 bases and V by 3 bases; bases with no gene match: 3. Germline V gene data show CDR1 as LGHNT and CDR2 as FRNRAP. The CDR3 nucleotides are TGTGCTAGTGGTTTTGGGACAGGGTTTGAAAAACTGTTTTTT. Its translation is CASGFGTGFEKLFF.

The rearrangement links TRBV5-6 to TRBJ2-1; 15 bases are a match to TRBD2. Looked up from germline, CDR1 is SGHDT and CDR2 is YYEEEE. The V segment lost 4 bases and the J segment 10 bases; nucleotides outside the gene matches: 6. There are 15 residues in the CDR3. The CDR3 nucleotides are TGTGCCAGCAGCCGGGGACTAGCGGGAGGCACCGAGCAGTTCTTC. This sequence encodes CASSRGLAGGTEQFF.

V and J are TRBV5-1 and TRBJ2-7; tentative D call: TRBD1 (6 bases). The germline CDR1 and CDR2 sequences are SGHRS and YFSETQ. CDR3 length equals 12 residues. The ends were cut back, 2 bases at V and 3 bases at J, with 6 bases in the middle. Written as DNA, the CDR3 is TGCGCCAGCAGCTTACAGGGCTACGAGCAGTACTTC. Translated: CASSLQGYEQYF.

This chain links TRBV19 with TRBJ2-3; possibly TRBD2 for D (5 bases). The CDR3 loop spans 14 amino acids. CDR1 and CDR2 from the germline V gene are LNHDA and SQIVND (reference sequence). V shed 7 bases and J shed 1 base, with 12 bases lying between them. CDR3 coding DNA: TGTGCCAGTAAGCGGCTCTCCGGCACAGATACGCAGTATTTT. Encoded protein: CASKRLSGTDTQYF.

V is TRBV5-1 and J is TRBJ1-2; D not resolved. The germline CDR1 and CDR2 sequences are SGHRS and YFSETQ. The CDR3 runs 12 residues. With 5 bases removed from V and 0 bases from J, the gap between germline ends came to 5 bases. CDR3 DNA sequence: TGCGCCAGCAGGGCGGCTAACTATGGCTACACCTTC. It encodes CASRAANYGYTF.

V is TRBV30 and J is TRBJ1-5, with D unclear. Germline CDR1 GTSNPN, CDR2 SVGIG (reference sequence). V shed 2 bases and J shed 3 bases, with 8 bases lying between them. The CDR3 consists of 13 residues. CDR3 sequence: CAWSRRFNQPQHF. The CDR3, as DNA: TGTGCCTGGAGTCGCAGATTCAATCAGCCCCAGCATTTT.

The chain carries TRBV6-1 and TRBJ1-2; TRBD1 agrees at 7 bases. Looked up from germline, CDR1 is MNHNS and CDR2 is SASEGT. The length of the CDR3 is 13 residues. The V segment lost 5 bases and the J segment 2 bases; nucleotides outside the gene matches: 2. The CDR3 loop reads CASSQTGNYGYTF. The CDR3 bases are TGTGCCAGCAGTCAGACAGGGAACTATGGCTACACCTTC.

V gene TRBV10-3 combines with J gene TRBJ2-3; 7 positions agree with TRBD1. Germline V gives CDR1 ENHRY, CDR2 SYGVKD. With 0 bases clipped from V and 3 bases from J, the junction kept 12 bases outside the gene matches. This CDR3 has 18 residues. The CDR3 bases are TGTGCCATCAGTGAGTCGAATTCTCTCAGGGGGATTACAGATACGCAGTATTTT. Translation gives CAISESNSLRGITDTQYF.